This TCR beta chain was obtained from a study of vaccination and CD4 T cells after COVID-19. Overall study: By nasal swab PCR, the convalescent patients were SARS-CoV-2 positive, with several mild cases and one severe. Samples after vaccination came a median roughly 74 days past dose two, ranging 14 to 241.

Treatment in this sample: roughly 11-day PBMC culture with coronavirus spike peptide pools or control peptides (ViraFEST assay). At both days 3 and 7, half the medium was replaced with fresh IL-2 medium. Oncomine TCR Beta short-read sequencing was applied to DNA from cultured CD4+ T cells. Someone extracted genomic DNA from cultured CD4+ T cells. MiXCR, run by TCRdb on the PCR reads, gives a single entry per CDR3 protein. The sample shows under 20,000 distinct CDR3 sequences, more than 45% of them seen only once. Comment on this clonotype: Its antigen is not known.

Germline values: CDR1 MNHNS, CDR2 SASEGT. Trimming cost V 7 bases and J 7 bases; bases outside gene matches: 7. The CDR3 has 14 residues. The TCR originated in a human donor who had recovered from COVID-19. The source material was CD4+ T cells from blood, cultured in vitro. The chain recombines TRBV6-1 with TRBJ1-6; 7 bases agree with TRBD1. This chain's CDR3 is CASKWDRRNSPLHF. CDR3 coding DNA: TGTGCCAGCAAATGGGACAGACGGAATTCACCCCTCCACTTT.